This T cell receptor beta chain was identified in a study of Graves' ophthalmopathy and Graves' hyperthyroidism. This clonotype showed up many times. CDR3 size: 11 residues. V was trimmed by 5 bases and J by 6 bases, leaving 10 bases between them. CDR1 is SQVTM and CDR2 is ANQGSEA in the germline V gene. RNA transcripts yielded amplified TCR beta CDR3 regions. First-round RT-PCR with HTBI primers preceded a second-round multiplex PCR. TCRdb processed the multiplex PCR reads anew with MiXCR; each CDR3 protein has one entry. Of hundreds of thousands of distinct CDR3 sequences listed, about 22% are singletons.

The receptor comes from a woman between 50 and 59 years old with Graves' ophthalmopathy. Sequenced: peripheral blood. The chain links TRBV29-1 to TRBJ1-2; weak D call: TRBD1 (5 bases). The CDR3, as DNA: TGCAGCGTTTTGCAGGGAAATGGCTACACCTTC. Protein: CSVLQGNGYTF. The full variable domain, rest sourced from reference TRBV29-1 and TRBJ1-2, is SAVISQKPSRDICQRGTSLTIQCQVDSQVTMMFWYRQQPGQSLTLIATANQGSEATYESGFVIDKFPISRPNLTFSTLTVSNMSPEDSSIYLCSVLQGNGYTFGSGTRLTVV.